Here is one T cell receptor beta chain with its context. Authors' data handling: It was from reference gene primer amplification that nucleated cell counts were estimated. Generated by immunoSEQ multiplex PCR, the TCRdb table keeps only in-frame clones and is missing some. V and J calls and clone size are copied from that table; D and trimming were computed from the DNA. The data contain some 150,000 clones, about nine tenths of them seen just once; the ten biggest clones take up about 3.9%. The sample originates from a study of blood T cell repertoires in COVID-19. The overall study: Acute and convalescent COVID-19 specimens originated in the United States, Italy and Spain. In each case, the material was cDNA or gDNA derived from T cells, B-cell-depleted T cells, or PBMCs.

Looked up from germline, CDR1 is MDHEN and CDR2 is SYDVKM. Trimming pared 7 bases from V and 0 bases from J, leaving 16 bases between. This CDR3 region has 16 residues. The sequencing input was peripheral blood. The rearrangement joins TRBV28 to TRBJ2-4; no definite D call. The TCR sequence derives from an older woman who had recovered from COVID-19. The CDR3 reads CASTSPTKLAKNIQYF. In DNA form, the CDR3 reads TGTGCCAGCACCTCTCCGACAAAGCTAGCCAAAAACATTCAGTACTTC.